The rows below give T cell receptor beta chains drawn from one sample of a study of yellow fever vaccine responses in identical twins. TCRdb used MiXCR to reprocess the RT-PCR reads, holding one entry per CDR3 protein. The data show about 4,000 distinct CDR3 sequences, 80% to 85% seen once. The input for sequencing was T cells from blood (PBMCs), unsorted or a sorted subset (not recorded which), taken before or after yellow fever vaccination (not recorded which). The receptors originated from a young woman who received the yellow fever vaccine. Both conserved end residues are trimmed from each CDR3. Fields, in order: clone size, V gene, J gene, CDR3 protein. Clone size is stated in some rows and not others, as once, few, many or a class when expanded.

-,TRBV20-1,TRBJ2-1,SARQMDGLGEQF
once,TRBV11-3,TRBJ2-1,ASSLDWQLNEQL
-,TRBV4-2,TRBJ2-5,ASSQDTGGMTQY
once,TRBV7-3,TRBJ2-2,ASSVGGGELF
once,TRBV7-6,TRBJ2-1,ASSFRDRVKNEQF
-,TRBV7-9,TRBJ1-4,ASSSGTGREKLF
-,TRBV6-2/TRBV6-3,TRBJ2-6,ASRRGGTPGANVLT
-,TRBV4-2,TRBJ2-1,ASSQDMERGAYNEQF
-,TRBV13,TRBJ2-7,ASIRSGSYEQY
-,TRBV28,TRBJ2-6,ASLRSGANVLT
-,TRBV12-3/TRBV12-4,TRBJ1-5,ASSFSGGNQPQH
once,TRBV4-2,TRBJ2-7,ASSQETGNGEQY
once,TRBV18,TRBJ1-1,ASSQDGNTEAF
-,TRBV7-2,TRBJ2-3,ASSLRSGGTDTQY
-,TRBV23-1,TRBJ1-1,ASSEPTGSMGGEAF